The 22 T cell receptor beta chains reported below all come from one sample, sequenced in a study of TIL therapy for anti-PD-1-resistant metastatic lung cancer. Sequencing used immunoSEQ v3. The assay was immunoSEQ multiplex PCR, and TCRdb's table has in-frame clones only and misses some. The profile shows about 59,000 clones, less than 85% of them singletons. The time point is: pre-treatment sample, taken before nivolumab and TIL therapy. The sequencing used blood, collected at baseline. These receptors originate from a person aged 25-85 years with non-small cell lung cancer.

This clone appeared once. This chain joins TRBV11-2 and TRBJ2-7; D unclear. Trimming pared 1 base from V and 0 bases from J, leaving 10 bases between. The CDR3 spans 15 residues. Per the germline V gene, CDR1 is SGHAT and CDR2 is FQNNGV. CDR3 residues: CASSLGSVTSYEQYF. CDR3 DNA sequence: TGTGCCAGCAGCTTAGGGAGCGTCACCTCCTACGAGCAGTACTTC.

V gene TRBV19 combines with J gene TRBJ1-4; possibly TRBD1 for D (6 bases). Germline V gene sequence: CDR1 LNHDA, CDR2 SQIVND (reference sequence). This CDR3 has 15 residues. Trimming removed 7 bases at V and 7 bases at J, with 19 bases between. The CDR3 loop is CASNLGGLSGEKLFF. The CDR3 DNA reads TGTGCCAGTAACCTGGGGGGCTTGTCCGGTGAAAAACTGTTTTTT.

CDR3 nucleotides: TGCGCCAGCAGCTCTACAGGGGGCGAGGGAAACACCATATATTTT. Protein product: CASSSTGGEGNTIYF. The rearrangement links TRBV5-1 to TRBJ1-3, with TRBD1 identical over 9 bases. The CDR3 is 15 amino acids. After removal of 3 bases from V and 4 bases from J, the junction contained 5 bases not matched to a gene. CDR1 and CDR2 from the germline V gene are SGHRS and YFSETQ.

The gene calls are TRBV5-1 and TRBJ2-2; TRBD2 aligns across 7 bases. V was clipped by 0 bases and J by 4 bases; unmatched bases: 0. There are 14 residues in the CDR3. Looked up from germline, CDR1 is SGHRS and CDR2 is YFSETQ. The CDR3, as DNA: TGCGCCAGCAGCTTGGCTAGCGGCACCGGGGAGCTGTTTTTT. This sequence encodes CASSLASGTGELFF. The full variable domain, its missing parts supplied by reference TRBV5-1 and TRBJ2-2, is KAGVTQTPRYLIKTRGQQVTLSCSPISGHRSVSWYQQTPGQGLQFLFEYFSETQRNKGNFPGRFSGRQFSNSRSEMNVSTLELGDSALYLCASSLASGTGELFFGEGSRLTVL.

This chain joins TRBV6-5 and TRBJ1-1; the match to TRBD1 covers 8 bases. CDR1 and CDR2 from the germline V gene are MNHEY and SVGAGI. V was pared by 4 bases and J by 4 bases, with 11 bases of the junction left unmatched. This CDR3 region has 16 residues. CDR3 in amino acids: CASSSRQGRMSTEAFF. The CDR3 DNA is TGTGCCAGCAGTTCTCGACAGGGGAGGATGAGCACTGAAGCTTTCTTT.

This clone showed up just a few times. This chain links TRBV5-1 with TRBJ1-1; D unresolved. V gave up 4 bases and J gave up 8 bases, with 12 bases separating them. The CDR3 has 12 residues. The V gene's germline CDR1 is SGHRS and CDR2 YFSETQ. The DNA of the CDR3 is TGCGCCAGCAGCCCAGGTCTCCCCGAAGCTTTCTTT. It translates to CASSPGLPEAFF.

The chain uses TRBV27 and TRBJ2-1; 16 bases map to TRBD2. This CDR3 contains 18 residues. Trimming removed 2 bases from V and 5 bases from J; junction bases left unmatched: 6. Germline CDR1 MNHEY, CDR2 SMNVEV (reference sequence). The CDR3, as DNA: TGTGCCAGCAGTTTACCGGGACTAGCGGGAGGGCCCAACAATGAGCAGTTCTTC. Protein: CASSLPGLAGGPNNEQFF.

This clone was recorded a few times. The genes are TRBV6-1 and TRBJ1-2; D uncertain. V was clipped by 2 bases and J by 3 bases, with 10 bases between them. Germline V gene sequence: CDR1 MNHNS, CDR2 SASEGT. The CDR3 extends over 14 amino acids. CDR3 sequence: CASSEYHVDYGYTF. The CDR3 DNA reads as TGTGCCAGCAGTGAATACCACGTCGACTATGGCTACACCTTC.

The genes are TRBV4-1 and TRBJ2-6; D is undetermined. The germline V gene encodes CDR1 MGHRA and CDR2 YSYEKL. V was trimmed by 0 bases and J by 0 bases, leaving 3 bases between them. The CDR3 has 15 amino acids. The DNA of the CDR3 is TGCGCCAGCAGCCAAGATAACTCTGGGGCCAACGTCCTGACTTTC. Translating gives CASSQDNSGANVLTF.

J is TRBJ2-3 and V is TRBV5-1; 8 nucleotides align to TRBD1. Per the germline V gene, CDR1 is SGHRS and CDR2 is YFSETQ. The J segment lost 2 bases and the V segment lost 9 bases, leaving 8 bases of the junction unmatched. CDR3 size: 14 residues. CDR3: CATRNQGATDTQYF. In DNA form, the CDR3 reads TGCGCCACCCGAAATCAGGGGGCCACAGATACGCAGTATTTT.

The chain combines TRBV2 with TRBJ2-7; 9 bases map to TRBD2. Germline-derived CDR1 and CDR2 are SNHLY and FYNNEI. With V trimmed by 1 base and J by 6 bases, 10 bases remained unmatched. The CDR3 extends over 16 amino acids. DNA of the CDR3: TGTGCCAGCAGTGAAGACGGGGCGGGAGGGTTGCGCGAGCAGTACTTC. It specifies CASSEDGAGGLREQYF.

The chain recombines TRBV4-3 with TRBJ2-7, with 9 bases lining up with TRBD1. Germline CDR1 is LGHNA and CDR2 is YSLEER. The V segment lost 4 bases and the J segment 5 bases; nucleotides outside the gene matches: 9. The CDR3 has 15 amino acids. CDR3 in amino acids: CASSLAGTGRDEQYF. CDR3 nucleotides: TGCGCCAGCAGCCTTGCCGGGACAGGGCGGGACGAGCAGTACTTC.

This clone showed up just a few times. This sequence joins TRBV2 and TRBJ1-5; D not resolved. V lost 7 bases, J lost 7 bases, and 14 bases lay in between. In germline, CDR1 is SNHLY, CDR2 FYNNEI. CDR3 length equals 13 residues. The CDR3 DNA reads TGTGCCAGCACGTCCGACTTAGGCCAGCCCCAGCATTTT. Its translation: CASTSDLGQPQHF. The full variable domain, completed using reference TRBV2 and TRBJ1-5, is EPEVTQTPSHQVTQMGQEVILRCVPISNHLYFYWYRQILGQKVEFLVSFYNNEISEKSEIFDDQFSVERPDGSNFTLKIRSTKLEDSAMYFCASTSDLGQPQHFGDGTRLSIL.

The chain has TRBV25-1 and TRBJ2-1, with 8 bases aligning to TRBD2. Germline assignment: CDR1 MGHDK and CDR2 SYGVNS. Trimming cost V 3 bases and J 6 bases; bases outside gene matches: 1. The CDR3 sequence is 13 residues long. The CDR3 is CASSEAGGNEQFF. CDR3 nucleotides: TGTGCCAGCAGTGAGGCGGGGGGCAATGAGCAGTTCTTC. Combining the CDR3 with reference TRBV25-1 and TRBJ2-1 gives the whole variable domain EADIYQTPRYLVIGTGKKITLECSQTMGHDKMYWYQQDPGMELHLIHYSYGVNSTEKGDLSSESTVSRIRTEHFPLTLESARPSHTSQYLCASSEAGGNEQFFGPGTRLTVL.

This chain uses TRBV7-2 with TRBJ1-4; possible D gene TRBD1, 6 bases. CDR1 is SGHTA and CDR2 is FQGNSA in the germline V gene. V lost 5 bases to trimming and J lost 0 bases, with 10 bases between them. The CDR3 sequence is 15 residues long. CDR3 residues: CASSQRQATNEKLFF. Here the CDR3 DNA reads TGTGCCAGCAGCCAGAGACAGGCAACTAATGAAAAACTGTTTTTT.

This chain links TRBV15 with TRBJ1-2; tentatively, D is TRBD1 (5 bases). V gave up 3 bases and J gave up 8 bases, with 13 bases separating them. CDR3 length: 13 amino acids. Germline CDR1 LNHNV, CDR2 YYDKDF (reference sequence). The CDR3 DNA sequence: TGTGCCACCAGCAGTGGGGGTCCGCGAGGCTACACCTTC. Translation gives CATSSGGPRGYTF.

The chain joins TRBV11-3 to TRBJ2-2; no reliable D call. V was trimmed by 4 bases and J by 6 bases, leaving 15 bases between them. The CDR3 has 15 residues. CDR1 is SGHNT, CDR2 YENEEA, per germline. The CDR3 reads CASSSLTEKPGELFF. Here the CDR3 DNA reads TGTGCCAGCAGCTCACTCACAGAAAAACCCGGGGAGCTGTTTTTT.

The table lists this clone with a few counts. The V gene is TRBV3-1 (or the pseudogene TRBV3-2), the J gene TRBJ2-7; D remains ambiguous. The CDR3 runs to 9 residues. Trimming stripped 5 bases from V and 4 bases from J, with 0 bases between. CDR1 is LGHDT and CDR2 is YNNKEL in the germline V gene (reference sequence). The CDR3 region has the DNA TGTGCCAGCAGCTACGAGCAGTACTTC. Protein product: CASSYEQYF.

The chain combines TRBV4-3 with TRBJ2-6; TRBD2 might be the D (5 bases). The V gene's germline CDR1 is LGHNA and CDR2 YSLEER. Trimming removed 0 bases at V and 1 base at J, with 22 bases between. The CDR3 length is 21 residues. In DNA form, the CDR3 reads TGCGCCAGCAGCCAAGATCCGTCGAGACGGGGTGAGGGTTCTGGGGCCAACGTCCTGACTTTC. It is translated as CASSQDPSRRGEGSGANVLTF.

Written as DNA, the CDR3 is TGTGCCAGCAGCAAGGGACTCGCCACTCAAGAGACCCAGTACTTC. Amino acids: CASSKGLATQETQYF. The chain carries TRBV11-2 and TRBJ2-5, with D possibly being TRBD2 (6 bases). Germline CDR1 SGHAT, CDR2 FQNNGV. This CDR3 region has 15 residues. V was shortened by 5 bases and J by 2 bases, with 15 bases between the two germline ends. Filled out from reference TRBV11-2 and TRBJ2-5, the complete variable domain reads EAGVAQSPRYKIIEKRQSVAFWCNPISGHATLYWYQQILGQGPKLLIQFQNNGVVDDSQLPKDRFSAERLKGVDSTLKIQPAKLEDSAVYLCASSKGLATQETQYFGPGTRLLVL.

The V call is TRBV7-2, the J call TRBJ2-5; D remains unclear. This CDR3 region has 15 residues. Germline V lookup: CDR1 SGHTA, CDR2 FQGNSA. Trimming removed 2 bases at V and 0 bases at J, with 10 bases between. The CDR3 region has the DNA TGTGCCAGCAGCTTAATTGCAGGACACCAAGAGACCCAGTACTTC. Amino acid sequence: CASSLIAGHQETQYF.

The chain links TRBV18 to TRBJ2-7; weak D call: TRBD2 (7 bases). The length of the CDR3 is 15 residues. Trimming removed 3 bases at V and 5 bases at J, with 17 bases between. The germline CDR1 and CDR2 sequences are KGHSH and LQKENI. As DNA, the CDR3 is TGTGCCAGCTCACCTGGCGGGGGCAATCTGAACGAGCAGTACTTC. It encodes CASSPGGGNLNEQYF.